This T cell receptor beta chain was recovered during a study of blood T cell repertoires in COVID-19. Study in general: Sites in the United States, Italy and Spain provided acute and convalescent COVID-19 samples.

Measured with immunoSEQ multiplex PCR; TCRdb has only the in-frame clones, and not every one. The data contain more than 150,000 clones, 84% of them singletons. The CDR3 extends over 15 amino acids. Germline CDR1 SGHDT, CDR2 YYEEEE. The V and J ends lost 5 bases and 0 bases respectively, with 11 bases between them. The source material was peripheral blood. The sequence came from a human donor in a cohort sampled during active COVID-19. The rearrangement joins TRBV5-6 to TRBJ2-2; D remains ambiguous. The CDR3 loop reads CASRVEQSNTGELFF. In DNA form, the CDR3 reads TGTGCCAGCAGGGTGGAACAGTCGAACACCGGGGAGCTGTTTTTT.